The 32 T cell receptor beta chains reported below all come from one sample, sequenced in a study of identifying expanded T cells in peripheral blood. Sequenced by immunoSEQ multiplex PCR; TCRdb stores in-frame clones only, minus some. The data contain 85,000 to 90,000 clones, approximately 83% of them seen just once; the ten biggest clones take up roughly 5.5%. The sequencing sample was made of blood. These receptors all come from a person aged 18 to 69 in good health.

The chain couples TRBV14 to TRBJ1-2; the D gene is possibly TRBD1 (5 bases). From germline, CDR1 is SGHDN and CDR2 FVKESK. The V gene lost 3 bases and the J gene lost 6 bases, with 17 bases spanning the gap. There are 15 residues in the CDR3. DNA for the CDR3: TGTGCCAGCAGCCATTTCGCCCAGGGAGGAAATGGCTACACCTTC. It encodes CASSHFAQGGNGYTF. Full variable domain (remainder filled in from reference TRBV14 and TRBJ1-2): EAGVTQFPSHSVIEKGQTVTLRCDPISGHDNLYWYRRVMGKEIKFLLHFVKESKQDESGMPNNRFLAERTGGTYSTLKVQPAELEDSGVYFCASSHFAQGGNGYTFGSGTRLTVV.

The rearrangement links TRBV5-1 to TRBJ1-2; TRBD1 aligns across 7 bases. This CDR3 is 15 amino acids long. Germline trimming cut 4 bases from V and 1 base from J; bases unmatched to any gene: 7. From germline, CDR1 is SGHRS and CDR2 YFSETQ. Here the CDR3 DNA reads TGCGCCAGCAGCCCAAGGGGACAGAGTAACTATGGCTACACCTTC. It codes for CASSPRGQSNYGYTF.

This clone was counted once. The chain links TRBV14 to TRBJ2-1; 7 bases line up with TRBD1. V was pared by 2 bases and J by 8 bases, with 9 bases of the junction left unmatched. This CDR3 has 15 amino acids. Germline lookup yields CDR1 SGHDN and CDR2 FVKESK. The CDR3 nucleotides read TGTGCCAGCAGCCAATTTAGGGGGCATCGGGATGAGCAGTTCTTC. This translates into CASSQFRGHRDEQFF.

V usage is TRBV6-5 and J usage is TRBJ1-4; D is ambiguous. Trimming took off 9 bases at V and 7 bases at J, with 15 bases between the two ends. The V gene's germline CDR1 is MNHEY and CDR2 SVGAGI. The CDR3 has 13 amino acids. The CDR3 is CASSTRLGEKLFF. CDR3 sequence (DNA): TGTGCCAGTTCTACGAGGCTAGGTGAAAAACTGTTTTTT.

This chain joins TRBV27 and TRBJ1-4; tentatively, D is TRBD1 (5 bases). With 6 bases removed from V and 8 bases from J, the gap between germline ends came to 19 bases. CDR1 and CDR2 from the germline V gene are MNHEY and SMNVEV (reference sequence). The CDR3 loop spans 15 amino acids. The CDR3 loop is CASSLAGRGREKLFF. CDR3 coding DNA: TGTGCCAGCAGCTTGGCGGGCCGGGGACGGGAAAAACTGTTTTTT.

The V call is TRBV5-6, the J call TRBJ1-5; D possibly corresponds to TRBD1 (5 bases). The CDR3 length is 14 residues. The ends were cut back, 1 base at V and 7 bases at J, with 12 bases in the middle. Germline V gene lookup returns CDR1 SGHDT and CDR2 YYEEEE. The CDR3: CASSLRGVGQPQHF. The CDR3 bases are TGTGCCAGCAGCTTGAGAGGGGTGGGACAGCCCCAGCATTTT.

The chain recombines TRBV6-6 with TRBJ1-6; 7 positions agree with TRBD1. Looked up from germline, CDR1 is MNHNY and CDR2 is SVGAGI (reference sequence). This CDR3 has 15 amino acids. Trimming took 0 bases from V and 6 from J; bases not matched to a gene: 2. CDR3 nucleotide sequence: TGTGCCAGCAGTTACTCCCGACAGGGTAATTCACCCCTCCACTTT. It yields the protein CASSYSRQGNSPLHF.

V usage is TRBV5-8 and J usage is TRBJ1-5, with D unresolved. CDR1 and CDR2 (germline): SGHTS, YDEGEE. V lost 2 bases and J lost 4, with 4 bases in between. The CDR3 has 12 amino acids. CDR3 amino acids: CASSLSNQPQHF. DNA for the CDR3: TGTGCCAGCAGCTTATCGAATCAGCCCCAGCATTTT.

The chain recombines TRBV29-1 with TRBJ2-3; 8 bases agree with TRBD2. The V segment lost 7 bases and the J segment 1 base; nucleotides outside the gene matches: 4. CDR3 size: 13 residues. Per germline, CDR1 SQVTM and CDR2 ANQGSEA. CDR3 protein: CSASAGGTDTQYF. CDR3 nucleotide sequence: TGCAGCGCTTCAGCGGGGGGCACAGATACGCAGTATTTT.

This chain links TRBV11-2 with TRBJ1-2; 11 nucleotides agree with TRBD1. Per germline, CDR1 SGHAT and CDR2 FQNNGV. After removal of 7 bases from V and 2 bases from J, the junction contained 6 bases not matched to a gene. This CDR3 has 15 residues. The CDR3 region has the DNA TGTGCCAGCACCCGGGACAGGGGGGAGAACTATGGCTACACCTTC. It specifies CASTRDRGENYGYTF.

The chain recombines TRBV5-6 with TRBJ1-5, with 8 bases aligning to TRBD1. The V and J ends lost 3 bases and 3 bases, in that order; junction bases with no gene match: 5. This CDR3 is 15 amino acids long. CDR1 and CDR2 (germline): SGHDT, YYEEEE. Here the CDR3 reads CASSSMDRDNQPQHF. The DNA for the CDR3 is TGTGCCAGCAGCTCTATGGACAGGGACAATCAGCCCCAGCATTTT.

This sequence joins TRBV2 and TRBJ1-1, with D possibly TRBD1 on 6 matching bases. Germline CDR1 reads SNHLY; CDR2 reads FYNNEI. Trimming pared 6 bases from V and 8 bases from J, leaving 16 bases between. The CDR3 covers 13 residues. DNA for the CDR3: TGTGCCAGCAGCAACACAGGGCTTTCGGAAGCTTTCTTT. This encodes CASSNTGLSEAFF.

The V call is TRBV19, the J call TRBJ2-5; D unclear. The germline gives CDR1 LNHDA, CDR2 SQIVND (reference sequence). The V and J ends lost 1 base and 5 bases respectively, with 11 bases between them. The CDR3 runs to 14 residues. CDR3 protein: CASSIAAVRETQYF. CDR3 nucleotides: TGTGCCAGTAGTATAGCCGCCGTCAGGGAGACCCAGTACTTC.

The genes are TRBV5-4 and TRBJ2-7, with 7 nucleotides matching TRBD1. Germline values: CDR1 SGHNT, CDR2 YYREEE (reference sequence). The CDR3 contains 14 residues. V trimming: 1 base; J trimming: 3 bases; junction bases outside the gene matches: 4. DNA of the CDR3: TGTGCCAGCAGCTTGAGGGGGCTAGACTACGAGCAGTACTTC. It codes for CASSLRGLDYEQYF.

This clone showed up just once. The chain combines TRBV5-1 with TRBJ1-1; D possibly corresponds to TRBD1 (5 bases). The V gene's germline CDR1 is SGHRS and CDR2 YFSETQ. Trimming took 8 bases from V and 1 from J, leaving 15 bases between them. CDR3 size: 14 residues. The CDR3: CASHGDATNTEAFF. Written as DNA, the CDR3 is TGCGCCAGTCACGGGGACGCGACGAACACTGAAGCTTTCTTT.

This clone was seen a few times. This sequence joins TRBV7-8 and TRBJ2-3; D is uncertain. Germline CDR1 and CDR2: SGHVS and FQNEAQ. The V end lost 5 bases, the J end lost 10 bases, and 22 bases lay between the germline ends. The CDR3 has 15 residues. For the CDR3, the DNA is TGTGCCAGCAGCCTAGATCCAGGCCTCTTTTTGCCGCAGTATTTT. This translates into CASSLDPGLFLPQYF.

The chain couples TRBV7-7 to TRBJ2-5, with D maybe TRBD1 (5 bases). Germline V gene sequence: CDR1 SSHAT, CDR2 FNYEAQ (reference sequence). CDR3 size: 14 residues. V was clipped by 3 bases and J by 2 bases, with 10 bases between them. The CDR3 DNA follows: TGTGCCAGCAGCTTTGACAGACGTCAAGAGACCCAGTACTTC. This sequence encodes CASSFDRRQETQYF.

V and J are TRBV28 and TRBJ1-3; perhaps TRBD1 as D (6 bases). Looked up from germline, CDR1 is MDHEN and CDR2 is SYDVKM. Trimming cost V 3 bases and J 2 bases, with 8 bases left between them. The CDR3 extends over 14 amino acids. The chain's CDR3 is CASSLWGPGNTIYF. The CDR3 DNA reads TGTGCCAGCAGTTTGTGGGGGCCTGGAAACACCATATATTTT. The full variable domain, in which reference TRBV28 and TRBJ1-3 provide the parts outside the CDR3, is DVKVTQSSRYLVKRTGEKVFLECVQDMDHENMFWYRQDPGLGLRLIYFSYDVKMKEKGDIPEGYSVSREKKERFSLILESASTNQTSMYLCASSLWGPGNTIYFGEGSWLTVV.

The chain's CDR3 is CASSPRDKWGANYGYTF. CDR3 nucleotide sequence: TGTGCCAGCAGCCCCCGGGACAAGTGGGGGGCTAACTATGGCTACACCTTC. V is TRBV13 and J is TRBJ1-2; perhaps TRBD1 as D (6 bases). Deletions cut 5 bases from V and 0 bases from J, with 19 bases between. Germline V gene sequence: CDR1 PRHDT, CDR2 FYEKMQ (reference sequence). This CDR3 region has 17 residues.

The DNA of the CDR3 is TGTGCCAGCAGCGCCCAGTCCCAGGGCTTAGATACGCAGTATTTT. As protein: CASSAQSQGLDTQYF. The chain is built from TRBV7-3 and TRBJ2-3; a possible D gene is TRBD1 (5 bases). CDR3 length: 15 residues. Trimming took off 5 bases at V and 5 bases at J, with 17 bases between the two ends. Germline CDR1 is SGHTA and CDR2 is FQGTGA.

The chain combines TRBV15 with TRBJ1-1; D unclear. Germline loops: CDR1 LNHNV, CDR2 YYDKDF (reference sequence). V was cut by 5 bases and J by 1 base, with 8 bases left in between. The CDR3 loop spans 13 amino acids. The CDR3: CATSAQRNTEAFF. For the CDR3, the DNA is TGTGCCACCAGCGCACAGAGGAACACTGAAGCTTTCTTT.

This rearrangement joins TRBV7-9 to TRBJ2-7; D is perhaps TRBD2 (5 bases). This CDR3 is built from 14 residues. Trimming shortened V by 1 base and J by 5 bases, and 12 bases separated the two germline ends. Germline V gene lookup returns CDR1 SEHNR and CDR2 FQNEAQ (reference sequence). The CDR3 reads CASSLVGPGNEQYF. CDR3 in DNA: TGTGCCAGCAGCTTAGTGGGTCCGGGGAACGAGCAGTACTTC. The variable domain in full, with the rest retrieved from reference TRBV7-9 and TRBJ2-7, is DTGVSQNPRHKITKRGQNVTFRCDPISEHNRLYWYRQTLGQGPEFLTYFQNEAQLEKSRLLSDRFSAERPKGSFSTLEIQRTEQGDSAMYLCASSLVGPGNEQYFGPGTRLTVT.

This rearrangement joins TRBV19 to TRBJ2-1, with 7 bases that match TRBD1. Germline assignment: CDR1 LNHDA and CDR2 SQIVND (reference sequence). J gave up 1 base and V 4 bases, and 7 bases lay outside the gene matches. This CDR3 has 16 amino acids. CDR3 nucleotides: TGTGCCAGTAGTAGAGGGGGCCCCCGATCCTACAATGAGCAGTTCTTC. Its translation is CASSRGGPRSYNEQFF.

The J gene is TRBJ1-1, the V gene TRBV10-2; a possible D gene is TRBD1 (6 bases). Per germline, CDR1 WSHSY and CDR2 SAAADI. There are 13 residues in the CDR3. Between the trimmed V and J ends, which lost 6 bases and 5 bases, there was a span of 13 bases. CDR3 residues: CASSEDRGTEAFF. The CDR3, as DNA: TGCGCCAGCAGCGAGGACAGAGGGACTGAAGCTTTCTTT.

A few counts support this clone. The chain uses TRBV13 and TRBJ2-2; 8 positions match TRBD2. The germline V gene encodes CDR1 PRHDT and CDR2 FYEKMQ (reference sequence). CDR3 size: 15 residues. With V trimmed by 7 bases and J by 1 base, 5 bases remained unmatched. The CDR3 DNA reads TGTGCCAGCACCCGGGGGGGCCTGAACACCGGGGAGCTGTTTTTT. Translating gives CASTRGGLNTGELFF.

The chain links TRBV10-2 to TRBJ1-4, with 7 bases aligning to TRBD1. The CDR3 contains 17 residues. V was pared by 8 bases and J by 8 bases, with 20 bases of the junction left unmatched. CDR1 is WSHSY and CDR2 is SAAADI in the germline V gene. The CDR3 bases are TGCGCCAGCTGTTCCGCCCCTCTCACAGGGGTAGGCGAAAAACTGTTTTTT. Protein: CASCSAPLTGVGEKLFF.

This clone was counted a single time. The V call is TRBV19, the J call TRBJ1-3; D may be TRBD1 (5 bases). CDR3 size: 16 residues. V dropped 4 bases and J dropped 7 bases, with 20 bases sitting between them. CDR1 is LNHDA, CDR2 SQIVND, per germline (reference sequence). The CDR3 nucleotides read TGTGCCAGTAGTACTAGGACAAAACCGGGGAGGAACACCATATATTTT. It specifies CASSTRTKPGRNTIYF.

This chain uses TRBV9 with TRBJ1-2; D ambiguous. The CDR3 contains 13 residues. Germline assignment: CDR1 SGDLS and CDR2 YYNGEE. Trimming took off 7 bases at V and 0 bases at J, with 10 bases between the two ends. The CDR3 DNA is TGTGCCAGCGGAAGGGCGGCTAACTATGGCTACACCTTC. This codes for CASGRAANYGYTF.

The chain uses TRBV27 and TRBJ2-7; the D gene is possibly TRBD2 (7 bases). This CDR3 has 14 residues. The germline CDR1 and CDR2 sequences are MNHEY and SMNVEV (reference sequence). Trimming took 6 bases from V and 2 from J, leaving 14 bases between them. The CDR3 loop reads CASRNGGGTYEQYF. In nucleotides, the CDR3 is TGTGCCAGCAGAAATGGGGGGGGCACCTACGAGCAGTACTTC.

The chain is built from TRBV6-6 and TRBJ1-6; a possible D gene is TRBD1 (5 bases). Germline V gene sequence: CDR1 MNHNY, CDR2 SVGAGI (reference sequence). This CDR3 region has 15 residues. V was cut by 0 bases and J by 10 bases, with 13 bases left in between. In DNA, the CDR3 is TGTGCCAGCAGTTACTCCGGGGCCACTCAGTCACCCCTCCACTTT. This gives the protein CASSYSGATQSPLHF.

The gene calls are TRBV19 and TRBJ1-1, with D perhaps matching TRBD1 (5 bases). The CDR3 sequence is 15 residues long. Germline-derived CDR1 and CDR2 are LNHDA and SQIVND (reference sequence). Trimming took 1 base from V and 2 from J, leaving 11 bases between them. The CDR3 nucleotides read TGTGCCAGTAGTATAGGGCGCAGGGCAAACACTGAAGCTTTCTTT. Its protein product is CASSIGRRANTEAFF. The full variable domain, completed using reference TRBV19 and TRBJ1-1, is DGGITQSPKYLFRKEGQNVTLSCEQNLNHDAMYWYRQDPGQGLRLIYYSQIVNDFQKGDIAEGYSVSREKKESFPLTVTSAQKNPTAFYLCASSIGRRANTEAFFGQGTRLTVV.

This rearrangement joins TRBV19 to TRBJ2-6; TRBD1 is a possible D gene (5 bases). The CDR3 totals 15 residues. V was clipped by 10 bases and J by 4 bases, with 17 bases between them. Germline lookup yields CDR1 LNHDA and CDR2 SQIVND (reference sequence). The CDR3 loop is CATTRYSGGANVLTF. The CDR3 DNA reads as TGTGCCACCACGAGATACTCAGGGGGGGCCAACGTCCTGACTTTC.